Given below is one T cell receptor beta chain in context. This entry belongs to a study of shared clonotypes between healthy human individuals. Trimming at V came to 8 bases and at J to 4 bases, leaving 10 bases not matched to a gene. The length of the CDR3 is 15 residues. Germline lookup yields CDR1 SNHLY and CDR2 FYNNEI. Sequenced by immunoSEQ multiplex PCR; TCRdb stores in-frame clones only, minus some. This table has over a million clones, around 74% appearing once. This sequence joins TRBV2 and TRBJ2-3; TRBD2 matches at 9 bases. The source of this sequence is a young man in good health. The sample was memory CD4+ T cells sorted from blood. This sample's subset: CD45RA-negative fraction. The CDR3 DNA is TGTGCCAGCGGGTCCGGGACTAGCATGGCAGATACGCAGTATTTT. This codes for CASGSGTSMADTQYF.